Shown below are 22 T cell receptor beta chains from a single sample sequenced in a study of cytomegalovirus exposure and HLA in healthy donors. The PCR used 60 Vbeta and 13 Jbeta primers. Using immunoSEQ multiplex PCR, the repertoire was profiled, and TCRdb retains in-frame clones only, with some absent. The sample is made up of some 110,000 clones, and the top ten hold about 2.3% of it. Source material: PBMCs. The receptors derive from a man aged 35 to 55 in good health and CMV-seronegative.

This chain links TRBV9 with TRBJ2-1, with D uncertain. The V gene lost 1 base and the J gene lost 3 bases, with 8 bases spanning the gap. Germline V gene data show CDR1 as SGDLS and CDR2 as YYNGEE. This CDR3 spans 14 amino acids. The CDR3: CASSVTLGYNEQFF. CDR3 bases: TGTGCCAGCAGCGTAACTCTAGGCTACAATGAGCAGTTCTTC.

The rearrangement links TRBV25-1 to TRBJ2-1; the match to TRBD2 covers 9 bases. V was pared by 4 bases and J by 3 bases, with 13 bases of the junction left unmatched. This CDR3 contains 18 residues. CDR1 and CDR2 from the germline V gene are MGHDK and SYGVNS. In DNA, the CDR3 is TGTGCCAGCAGTGGCACCTTATTTAGCGGGAGAAACTACAATGAGCAGTTCTTC. Translated, it gives CASSGTLFSGRNYNEQFF.

The chain is built from TRBV21-1 and TRBJ1-2; the table's D call of TRBD1 was not tested on the DNA. TRBV21-1 is a pseudogene locus. The CDR3 sequence is 17 residues long. In DNA, the CDR3 is TGTGCCAGCAGCACTCCCCCGGTCCCCAGGGGAATCTATGGCTACACCTTC. Residues: CASSTPPVPRGIYGYTF.

The J gene is TRBJ2-3, the V gene TRBV28; 9 positions agree with TRBD1. Trimming cost V 6 bases and J 6 bases; bases outside gene matches: 4. The CDR3 loop spans 13 amino acids. Germline V gene lookup returns CDR1 MDHEN and CDR2 SYDVKM. This CDR3 reads CASRGQGRDTQYF. The CDR3 region has the DNA TGTGCCAGCAGGGGACAGGGTAGGGATACGCAGTATTTT.

CDR3 loop: CAWSKGQGQNQPQHF. CDR3 bases: TGTGCCTGGAGTAAGGGACAGGGCCAGAATCAGCCCCAGCATTTT. This chain links TRBV30 with TRBJ1-5; 9 nucleotides agree with TRBD1. The CDR3 is 15 amino acids. The V gene end was trimmed by 2 bases and the J gene end by 4 bases; junction bases not matched to a gene: 6. CDR1 and CDR2 from the germline V gene are GTSNPN and SVGIG (reference sequence). Complete variable domain (other parts from reference TRBV30 and TRBJ1-5): SQTIHQWPATLVQPVGSPLSLECTVEGTSNPNLYWYRQAAGRGLQLLFYSVGIGQISSEVPQNLSASRPQDRQFILSSKKLLLSDSGFYLCAWSKGQGQNQPQHFGDGTRLSIL.

CDR3 sequence (DNA): TGTGCCAGTAGTATAGATCCCACAGGGAGCACAGATACGCAGTATTTT. Its translation is CASSIDPTGSTDTQYF. The V gene is TRBV19, the J gene TRBJ2-3; possible D gene TRBD1, 6 bases. The germline V gene encodes CDR1 LNHDA and CDR2 SQIVND (reference sequence). The CDR3 is 16 residues long. V was cut by 0 bases and J by 0 bases, with 10 bases left in between.

The gene calls are TRBV5-8 and TRBJ2-5, with D perhaps TRBD2 (6 bases). There are 15 residues in the CDR3. CDR1 and CDR2 from the germline V gene are SGHTS and YDEGEE. V dropped 5 bases and J dropped 5 bases, with 19 bases sitting between them. CDR3 protein: CASSQLTRNVETQYF. CDR3 in DNA: TGTGCCAGCAGTCAGCTGACTAGAAATGTTGAGACCCAGTACTTC. Complete variable domain (other parts from reference TRBV5-8 and TRBJ2-5): EAGVTQSPTHLIKTRGQQATLRCSPISGHTSVYWYQQALGLGLQFLLWYDEGEERNRGNFPPRFSGRQFPNYSSELNVNALELEDSALYLCASSQLTRNVETQYFGPGTRLLVL.

In DNA, the CDR3 is TGTGCCATCAGTGAGGGGACTAGCGGGATGAATGAGCAGTTCTTC. Its translation is CAISEGTSGMNEQFF. The rearrangement uses TRBV10-3 and TRBJ2-1, with TRBD2 matching over 13 bases. This CDR3 is 15 amino acids long. The J segment lost 7 bases and the V segment lost 2 bases, leaving 2 bases of the junction unmatched. Germline CDR1 and CDR2: ENHRY and SYGVKD.

The CDR3 here is CSVLLGGGGRNNEQFF. The CDR3 DNA is TGCAGCGTCCTCCTTGGCGGCGGCGGGAGAAACAATGAGCAGTTCTTC. The chain joins TRBV29-1 to TRBJ2-1, with 7 bases aligning to TRBD2. Germline assignment: CDR1 SQVTM and CDR2 ANQGSEA. The CDR3 extends over 16 amino acids. V shed 6 bases and J 5 bases; nucleotides not matched to a gene: 16.

The chain combines TRBV7-2 with TRBJ1-2; 7 bases fit TRBD1. The germline gives CDR1 SGHTA, CDR2 FQGNSA. The V segment lost 2 bases and the J segment 8 bases; nucleotides outside the gene matches: 5. The CDR3 consists of 13 residues. In DNA form, the CDR3 reads TGTGCCAGCAGCTTACGGTACAGGGGCGGCTACACCTTC. This translates into CASSLRYRGGYTF.

J is TRBJ1-6 and V is TRBV6-5; a weak D match, TRBD1 (5 bases). The CDR3 extends over 13 amino acids. Germline CDR1 is MNHEY and CDR2 is SVGAGI. V lost 8 bases and J lost 7, with 12 bases in between. The CDR3 here is CASGGSRNSPLHF. The CDR3 DNA is TGTGCCAGCGGGGGGAGCCGAAATTCACCCCTCCACTTT.

CDR3 DNA sequence: TGTGCCAGCAGCTTGTACGAGGGACAAGAGACCCAGTACTTC. Its protein product is CASSLYEGQETQYF. The chain is built from TRBV5-6 and TRBJ2-5; possible D gene TRBD2, 5 bases. This CDR3 is 14 amino acids long. With 1 base removed from V and 2 bases from J, the gap between germline ends came to 9 bases. Germline V CDR1 and CDR2: SGHDT, YYEEEE.

The chain joins TRBV7-8 to TRBJ1-4, with D tentatively TRBD1 (6 bases). The CDR3 consists of 15 residues. The V end lost 6 bases, the J end lost 0 bases, and 11 bases lay between the germline ends. The germline V gene has CDR1 SGHVS and CDR2 FQNEAQ. The CDR3 sequence: CASRGGVSTNEKLFF. The DNA for the CDR3 is TGTGCCAGCAGAGGGGGAGTTTCAACTAATGAAAAACTGTTTTTT.

The V call is TRBV10-2, the J call TRBJ2-3, with a tentative D call TRBD2 (5 bases). V was trimmed by 3 bases and J by 1 base, leaving 14 bases between them. This CDR3 spans 16 amino acids. Germline V gene lookup returns CDR1 WSHSY and CDR2 SAAADI. CDR3 loop: CASSDRARAGTDTQYF. For the CDR3, the DNA is TGCGCCAGCAGTGACCGTGCCCGAGCGGGCACAGATACGCAGTATTTT.

This rearrangement joins TRBV5-4 to TRBJ2-1, with D possibly matching TRBD2 (7 bases). V was clipped by 4 bases and J by 9 bases, with 23 bases between them. CDR3 size: 16 residues. CDR1 and CDR2 (germline): SGHNT, YYREEE (reference sequence). CDR3 in amino acids: CASSQVGGRSAGEQFF. For the CDR3, the DNA is TGTGCCAGCAGCCAAGTGGGGGGGCGCTCCGCCGGTGAGCAGTTCTTC.

The genes are TRBV2 and TRBJ1-5; 7 bases match TRBD1. The CDR3 contains 14 residues. Looked up from germline, CDR1 is SNHLY and CDR2 is FYNNEI. Trimming took 7 bases from V and 7 from J; bases not matched to a gene: 10. As DNA, the CDR3 is TGTGCCAGCAACCACGACAGGGAAAACCAGCCCCAGCATTTT. This translates into CASNHDRENQPQHF.

J is TRBJ1-1 and V is TRBV5-5; D remains unclear. Germline-derived CDR1 and CDR2 are SGHKS and YYEKEE (reference sequence). Trimming left V 4 bases short and J 3 bases short, with 4 bases between. The CDR3 is made up of 11 amino acids. CDR3 protein: CASSRDTEAFF. CDR3 nucleotides: TGTGCCAGCAGCCGAGACACTGAAGCTTTCTTT.

This chain connects TRBV19 to TRBJ1-5, with a possible D match to TRBD1 (6 bases). V lost 2 bases to trimming and J lost 4 bases, with 9 bases between them. The germline CDR1 and CDR2 sequences are LNHDA and SQIVND (reference sequence). The CDR3 is 14 residues long. CDR3 nucleotide sequence: TGTGCCAGTAGTATAAAGGGGACAAATCAGCCCCAGCATTTT. This sequence encodes CASSIKGTNQPQHF.

The V gene is TRBV5-4, the J gene TRBJ1-1; tentative D call: TRBD1 (6 bases). The CDR3 has 12 residues. Trimming stripped 7 bases from V and 7 bases from J, with 14 bases between. Per germline, CDR1 SGHNT and CDR2 YYREEE (reference sequence). The CDR3 loop reads CASGGGWGEAFF. CDR3 nucleotide sequence: TGTGCCAGCGGGGGGGGCTGGGGTGAAGCTTTCTTT.

The rearrangement joins TRBV29-1 to TRBJ2-3, with D maybe TRBD1 (6 bases). This CDR3 is 13 amino acids long. Germline CDR1 is SQVTM and CDR2 is ANQGSEA. The V and J ends lost 8 bases and 1 base respectively, with 13 bases between them. This CDR3 is CSTRTDGTDTQYF. DNA for the CDR3: TGCAGCACGCGGACAGATGGCACAGATACGCAGTATTTT.

The chain carries TRBV28 and TRBJ2-7; no clear D. V lost 5 bases and J 7 bases, leaving 9 bases between the germline ends. This CDR3 has 11 residues. Germline assignment: CDR1 MDHEN and CDR2 SYDVKM. DNA for the CDR3: TGTGCCAGCAGTCACAAAAAAGAGCAGTACTTC. Encoded protein: CASSHKKEQYF.

The V and J genes are TRBV6-5 and TRBJ2-7; no clear D. Germline V gene lookup returns CDR1 MNHEY and CDR2 SVGAGI. V lost 6 bases to trimming and J lost 0 bases, with 9 bases between them. The CDR3 covers 13 residues. The CDR3 reads CASRSLVSYEQYF. The CDR3 DNA reads TGTGCCAGCAGGTCCTTAGTCTCCTACGAGCAGTACTTC.